The next 24 T cell receptor beta chains were all read from a single sample in a study of blood T cells in healthy people across ages. Together with a sample-barcoded 5' primer, a J-beta primer mix was included in a second PCR lasting about 7 to 12 cycles. MiXCR was run by TCRdb on the 5' RACE reads, yielding one entry per CDR3 protein. This sample yields about 1 million distinct CDR3 sequences, of which almost 25% are seen a single time; approximately 0.75% belongs to the top ten. This sample also appeared in a second study, on T cells of mothers and their children.

Sequencing was done on a sample of blood. These TCRs come from a girl aged 2 to 10 in good health.

The V gene is TRBV28, the J gene TRBJ1-4; 7 bases are shared with TRBD1. CDR1 is MDHEN, CDR2 SYDVKM, per germline. The CDR3 has 15 residues. V dropped 6 bases and J dropped 8; count of bases not matched to a gene: 12. CDR3 in amino acids: CASRTDREMREKLFF. CDR3 bases: TGTGCCAGCAGGACTGACAGGGAGATGAGAGAAAAACTGTTTTTT. The variable domain in full, completed from reference TRBV28 and TRBJ1-4, reads DVKVTQSSRYLVKRTGEKVFLECVQDMDHENMFWYRQDPGLGLRLIYFSYDVKMKEKGDIPEGYSVSREKKERFSLILESASTNQTSMYLCASRTDREMREKLFFGSGTQLSVL.

The V and J genes are TRBV4-1 and TRBJ2-1; D is unresolved. Trimming took 6 bases from V and 7 from J, leaving 25 bases between them. Germline assignment: CDR1 MGHRA and CDR2 YSYEKL. The CDR3 loop spans 17 amino acids. The CDR3: CASSYPTEKEITNEQFF. The CDR3 DNA follows: TGCGCCAGCAGTTACCCGACGGAGAAGGAGATCACAAATGAGCAGTTCTTC.

This rearrangement joins TRBV28 to TRBJ2-7; D is perhaps TRBD2 (5 bases). The CDR3 loop spans 17 amino acids. Germline loops: CDR1 MDHEN, CDR2 SYDVKM. Trimming stripped 2 bases from V and 2 bases from J, with 19 bases between. CDR3 nucleotides: TGTGCCAGCAGTTTAGGAACTAGGTGGGCGCGAACCTACGAGCAGTACTTC. Translation: CASSLGTRWARTYEQYF.

This clonotype was seen a handful of times. The V gene is TRBV2, the J gene TRBJ2-1; D is unclear. V was pared by 7 bases and J by 8 bases, with 15 bases between. The CDR3 is made up of 13 amino acids. Per the germline V gene, CDR1 is SNHLY and CDR2 is FYNNEI. The CDR3 here is CASTAGGEHEQFF. In DNA, the CDR3 is TGTGCCAGCACCGCCGGTGGAGAGCATGAGCAGTTCTTC.

This clonotype has only one observation. CDR3 nucleotide sequence: TGCGCCAGCAGCCAAGATCTCGGAGATGGCTACACCTTC. This translates into CASSQDLGDGYTF. The chain has TRBV4-3 and TRBJ1-2; D call uncertain. Between the trimmed V and J ends, which lost 0 bases and 6 bases, there was a span of 8 bases. Looked up from germline, CDR1 is LGHNA and CDR2 is YSLEER. The CDR3 runs to 13 residues.

This clonotype was seen more than once but under ten times. The chain links TRBV9 to TRBJ2-4; no clear D gene. Germline CDR1 SGDLS, CDR2 YYNGEE. V was trimmed by 1 base and J by 10 bases, leaving 15 bases between them. This CDR3 contains 14 residues. CDR3 nucleotide sequence: TGTGCCAGCAGCGTAAACGCGGACCATAGAATTCAGTACTTC. Its translation is CASSVNADHRIQYF. The full variable domain, with the rest looked up from reference TRBV9 and TRBJ2-4, is DSGVTQTPKHLITATGQRVTLRCSPRSGDLSVYWYQQSLDQGLQFLIQYYNGEERAKGNILERFSAQQFPDLHSELNLSSLELGDSALYFCASSVNADHRIQYFGAGTRLSVL.

The sample holds a few counts of this clonotype. The rearrangement uses TRBV6-5 and TRBJ1-2, with D unresolved. Germline lookup yields CDR1 MNHEY and CDR2 SVGAGI. V shed 8 bases and J shed 2 bases, with 15 bases lying between them. The CDR3 is 14 amino acids. The CDR3 loop reads CASSNRPINYGYTF. In nucleotides, the CDR3 is TGTGCCAGCTCCAACAGACCTATCAACTATGGCTACACCTTC.

The chain links TRBV20-1 to TRBJ2-7; D gene unclear. CDR1 is DFQATT, CDR2 SNEGSKA, per germline (reference sequence). This CDR3 is 16 amino acids long. Trimming took 0 bases from V and 3 from J, leaving 18 bases between them. In DNA form, the CDR3 reads TGCAGTGCTAGAGACCACACTCTTACGACACACTACGAGCAGTACTTC. It specifies CSARDHTLTTHYEQYF.

This sequence joins TRBV20-1 and TRBJ2-3; perhaps D is TRBD1 or TRBD2 (5 bases each). Germline loops: CDR1 DFQATT, CDR2 SNEGSKA (reference sequence). Trimming left V 5 bases short and J 5 bases short, with 17 bases between. CDR3 length equals 14 residues. The DNA for the CDR3 is TGCAGTGCTGAGGGACCTCTTAGGGGAGATACGCAGTATTTT. It is translated as CSAEGPLRGDTQYF.

The CDR3 loop is CASRGDREVYEQYF. The CDR3 coding sequence is TGTGCCAGCAGGGGGGACAGGGAAGTGTACGAGCAGTACTTC. This chain connects TRBV28 to TRBJ2-7, with 9 bases aligning to TRBD1. The J segment lost 4 bases and the V segment lost 6 bases, leaving 7 bases of the junction unmatched. This CDR3 is built from 14 residues. Per germline, CDR1 MDHEN and CDR2 SYDVKM.

The rearrangement uses TRBV7-2 and TRBJ1-5, with unresolved D. The CDR3 has 14 residues. Trimming took off 5 bases at V and 4 bases at J, with 12 bases between the two ends. In germline, CDR1 is SGHTA, CDR2 FQGNSA. The CDR3 spells CASSPRSGNQPQHF. The CDR3 region has the DNA TGTGCCAGCAGCCCGCGGTCGGGGAATCAGCCCCAGCATTTT.

This chain joins TRBV6-6 and TRBJ1-4, with 9 bases matching TRBD1. Germline V gene data show CDR1 as MNHNY and CDR2 as SVGAGI (reference sequence). V lost 6 bases and J lost 10; bases outside the gene matches: 15. CDR3 length: 16 residues. Here the CDR3 DNA reads TGTGCCAGCAGCGCGAGGGGGGGACAGGGTCATGGAAAACTGTTTTTT. It specifies CASSARGGQGHGKLFF.

This clonotype was found a few times. The chain links TRBV28 to TRBJ2-5, with 7 bases aligning to TRBD2. The tail of the sequence fits TRBJ2-7 better, so the J call may be wrong. The CDR3 is 14 residues long. The germline V gene encodes CDR1 MDHEN and CDR2 SYDVKM. Here the CDR3 reads CASTLSGGWYEQYF. In DNA form, the CDR3 reads TGTGCCAGCACTCTCTCCGGGGGGTGGTACGAGCAGTACTTC.

The chain employs TRBV29-1 and TRBJ2-1; TRBD2 might be the D (5 bases). Germline lookup yields CDR1 SQVTM and CDR2 ANQGSEA. This CDR3 region has 16 residues. Trimming removed 0 bases at V and 3 bases at J, with 15 bases between. The CDR3 DNA is TGCAGCGTTGAAGATTCTTCTAGCTTATACTACAATGAGCAGTTCTTC. Encoded protein: CSVEDSSSLYYNEQFF.

V is TRBV29-1 and J is TRBJ2-2; no reliable D call. This CDR3 has 14 amino acids. Germline-derived CDR1 and CDR2 are SQVTM and ANQGSEA. V lost 1 base and J lost 1, with 7 bases in between. The CDR3 coding sequence is TGCAGCGTTGAAGTATGGGAGAACACCGGGGAGCTGTTTTTT. Translation gives CSVEVWENTGELFF.

This clonotype was detected only a few times. The CDR3 DNA follows: TGCAGTGCTAAAGGAAAGCGGGGGGGGGAGACCCAGTACTTC. Translated, it gives CSAKGKRGGETQYF. This rearrangement joins TRBV20-1 to TRBJ2-5, with 10 bases fitting TRBD2. Germline V CDR1 and CDR2: DFQATT, SNEGSKA (reference sequence). With V trimmed by 4 bases and J by 5 bases, 7 bases remained unmatched. The CDR3 length is 14 residues.

The V and J genes are TRBV7-9 and TRBJ2-5; maybe TRBD2 (6 bases). Trimming took 5 bases from V and 11 from J, leaving 27 bases between them. The V gene's germline CDR1 is SEHNR and CDR2 FQNEAQ (reference sequence). The CDR3 is 16 amino acids. The CDR3 loop is CASSLPGGTGSEEQYF. In nucleotides, the CDR3 is TGTGCCAGCAGCCTACCCGGCGGGACCGGCTCAGAAGAGCAGTACTTC.

V gene TRBV2 combines with J gene TRBJ2-1; no definite D call. This CDR3 contains 15 residues. V lost 4 bases and J lost 0, with 10 bases in between. The germline V gene encodes CDR1 SNHLY and CDR2 FYNNEI. In DNA form, the CDR3 reads TGTGCCAGCAGTGGGAAAATGGTCTCCTACAATGAGCAGTTCTTC. Residues: CASSGKMVSYNEQFF.

The chain couples TRBV6-2 or TRBV6-3 to TRBJ2-1; unclear D gene. There are 17 residues in the CDR3. Germline CDR1 is MNHEY and CDR2 is SVGEGT. V was cut by 0 bases and J by 8 bases, with 20 bases left in between. The CDR3 here is CASSYSVDQRGWDEQFF. The DNA of the CDR3 is TGTGCCAGCAGTTACTCGGTGGATCAGCGAGGATGGGATGAGCAGTTCTTC.

This clonotype was picked up a small number of times. The chain combines TRBV20-1 with TRBJ2-7; 9 positions agree with TRBD2. Germline V CDR1 and CDR2: DFQATT, SNEGSKA (reference sequence). The CDR3 contains 13 residues. The J segment lost 3 bases and the V segment lost 7 bases, leaving 7 bases of the junction unmatched. CDR3 protein: CSGASGVRYEQYF. DNA of the CDR3: TGCAGTGGCGCTAGCGGGGTTCGCTACGAGCAGTACTTC.

The chain carries TRBV11-3 and TRBJ2-4, with D tentatively TRBD2 (5 bases). CDR1 and CDR2 from the germline V gene are SGHNT and YENEEA. Trimming cost V 4 bases and J 3 bases, with 7 bases left between them. This CDR3 comprises 13 residues. CDR3 amino acids: CASSSRDKNIQYF. The CDR3 bases are TGTGCCAGCAGCTCCCGGGACAAAAACATTCAGTACTTC.

V and J are TRBV4-1 and TRBJ1-2; D is unresolved. This CDR3 contains 13 residues. From germline, CDR1 is MGHRA and CDR2 YSYEKL. With 0 bases removed from V and 6 bases from J, the gap between germline ends came to 8 bases. CDR3 residues: CASSQDYVDGYTF. The CDR3 nucleotides read TGCGCCAGCAGCCAAGATTATGTAGATGGCTACACCTTC.

The chain links TRBV5-1 to TRBJ2-1, with D unclear. Trimming took off 0 bases at V and 1 base at J, with 8 bases between the two ends. The CDR3 has 15 residues. In germline, CDR1 is SGHRS, CDR2 YFSETQ. CDR3 nucleotides: TGCGCCAGCAGCTTGGAATTGCTATCCTACAATGAGCAGTTCTTC. Protein: CASSLELLSYNEQFF.

V gene TRBV7-2 combines with J gene TRBJ2-4; D call uncertain. CDR1 SGHTA and CDR2 FQGNSA come from the germline V gene. V lost 1 base to trimming and J lost 7 bases, with 14 bases between them. The CDR3 extends over 15 amino acids. The CDR3 reads CASSLVGDFGNIQYF. CDR3 nucleotides: TGTGCCAGCAGCTTAGTTGGGGATTTTGGGAACATTCAGTACTTC.